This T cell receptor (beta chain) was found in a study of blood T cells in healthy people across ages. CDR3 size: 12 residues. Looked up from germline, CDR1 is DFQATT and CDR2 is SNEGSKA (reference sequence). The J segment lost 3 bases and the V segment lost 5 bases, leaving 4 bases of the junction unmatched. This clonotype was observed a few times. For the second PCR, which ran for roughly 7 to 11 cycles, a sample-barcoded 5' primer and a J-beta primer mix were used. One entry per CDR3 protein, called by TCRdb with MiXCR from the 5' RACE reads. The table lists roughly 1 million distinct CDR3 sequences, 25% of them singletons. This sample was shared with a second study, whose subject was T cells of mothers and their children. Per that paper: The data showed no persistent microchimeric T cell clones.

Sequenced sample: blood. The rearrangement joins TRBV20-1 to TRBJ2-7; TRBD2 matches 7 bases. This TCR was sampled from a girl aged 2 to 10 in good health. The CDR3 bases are TGCAGTGCTGGCCGGACTAGCTACGAGCAGTACTTC. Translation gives CSAGRTSYEQYF.